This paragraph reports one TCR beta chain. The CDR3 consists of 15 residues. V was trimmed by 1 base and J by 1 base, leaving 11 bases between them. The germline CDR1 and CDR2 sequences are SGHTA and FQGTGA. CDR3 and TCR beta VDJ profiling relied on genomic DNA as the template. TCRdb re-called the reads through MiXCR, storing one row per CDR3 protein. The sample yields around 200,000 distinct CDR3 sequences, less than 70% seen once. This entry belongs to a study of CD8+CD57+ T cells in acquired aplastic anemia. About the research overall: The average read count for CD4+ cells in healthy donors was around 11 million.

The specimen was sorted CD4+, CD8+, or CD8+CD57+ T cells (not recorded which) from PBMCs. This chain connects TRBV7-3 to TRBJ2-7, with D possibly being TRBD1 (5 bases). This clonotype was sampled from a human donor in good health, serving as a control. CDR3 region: CASSLRSGYSYEQYF. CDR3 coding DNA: TGTGCCAGCAGCTTAAGGTCAGGGTATTCCTACGAGCAGTACTTC.